This T cell receptor (beta chain) derives from a study of T cells in Graves' hyperthyroidism and ophthalmopathy. This clonotype was counted ten times or more. Germline V gene data show CDR1 as SNHLY and CDR2 as FYNNEI. CDR3 length: 14 residues. Trimming left V 2 bases short and J 3 bases short, with 10 bases between. RNA transcripts served as the template for amplifying TCR beta CDR3 regions. The study used the HTBI primer set for a first-round RT-PCR of the TCR CDR3. TCRdb recomputed calls from the multiplex PCR reads with MiXCR, one row per CDR3 protein. Of 500,000 to 550,000 distinct CDR3 sequences listed, around 20% are singletons. Graves' hyperthyroidism qualified as stable when ophthalmopathy did not progress within 18 months. Aged 18 to 65, the patients had hyperthyroidism that was newly diagnosed and had lasted under 2 months. Fresh 10 ml peripheral blood yielded PBMCs.

The gene calls are TRBV2 and TRBJ2-5; D call uncertain. Sequencing was carried out using blood. This sequence originates from a man younger than 30 with Graves' hyperthyroidism. The CDR3 nucleotides are TGTGCCAGCAGTGAATCCTGGGTTGAAGAGACCCAGTACTTC. It is translated as CASSESWVEETQYF.